Following are 21 T cell receptor beta chains from one sample sequenced in a study of T cells in Graves' hyperthyroidism and ophthalmopathy. There were TCR beta CDR3 regions amplified from RNA transcripts. HTBI primers were used for first-round RT-PCR of the TCR CDR3. TCRdb reprocessed the multiplex PCR reads with MiXCR, giving one entry per CDR3 protein. This sample has fewer than 250,000 distinct CDR3 sequences, with 24% found just once. Input material: blood. These receptors came from a woman in her thirties or forties with Graves' ophthalmopathy.

This chain uses TRBV6-5 with TRBJ1-2; tentatively, D is TRBD1 (5 bases). There are 14 residues in the CDR3. The V gene lost 3 bases and the J gene lost 5 bases, with 13 bases spanning the gap. CDR1 and CDR2 from the germline V gene are MNHEY and SVGAGI. In DNA, the CDR3 is TGTGCCAGCAGTTATATAAGTGGGGGATATGGCTACACCTTC. Translation gives CASSYISGGYGYTF.

The table lists this clonotype with many counts. CDR3 nucleotides: TGTGCCAGCAGTGGTCCGGGGACAGGGGTTGTCGGGGAGCTGTTTTTT. Translation: CASSGPGTGVVGELFF. The chain recombines TRBV6-2 or TRBV6-3 with TRBJ2-2, with 10 bases that match TRBD1. The CDR3 is 16 amino acids. In germline, CDR1 is MNHEY, CDR2 SVGEGT. With V trimmed by 5 bases and J by 7 bases, 10 bases remained unmatched.

This clonotype was detected ten times or more. The rearrangement uses TRBV7-6 and TRBJ1-2; D is perhaps TRBD1 (6 bases). Per the germline V gene, CDR1 is SGHVS and CDR2 is FNYEAQ. Trimming shortened V by 5 bases and J by 3 bases, and 19 bases separated the two germline ends. The CDR3 extends over 16 amino acids. The CDR3 here is CASSPQGGVADYGYTF. The CDR3 DNA is TGTGCCAGCAGCCCACAGGGAGGGGTAGCTGACTATGGCTACACCTTC. Full variable domain (outside the CDR3, taken from reference TRBV7-6 and TRBJ1-2): GAGVSQSPRYKVTKRGQDVALRCDPISGHVSLYWYRQALGQGPEFLTYFNYEAQQDKSGLPNDRFSAERPEGSISTLTIQRTEQRDSAMYRCASSPQGGVADYGYTFGSGTRLTVV.

This clonotype was seen at least ten times. The gene calls are TRBV20-1 and TRBJ1-2, with D uncertain. Germline V gives CDR1 DFQATT, CDR2 SNEGSKA (reference sequence). CDR3 length equals 11 residues. V lost 5 bases and J lost 9, with 13 bases in between. Here the CDR3 DNA reads TGCAGTGCTCCAGGCATGGATAGCTACACCTTC. This gives the protein CSAPGMDSYTF.

This clonotype showed up many times. The chain employs TRBV6-5 and TRBJ2-5, with D maybe TRBD2 (5 bases). CDR1 and CDR2 (germline): MNHEY, SVGAGI. The V gene lost 5 bases and the J gene lost 9 bases, with 10 bases spanning the gap. The CDR3 totals 11 residues. CDR3 in amino acids: CASSAGQAQYF. CDR3 bases: TGTGCCAGCAGTGCGGGCCAGGCCCAGTACTTC.

There are many counts of this clonotype. The genes are TRBV28 and TRBJ2-4; 9 nucleotides agree with TRBD1. Germline V gene data show CDR1 as MDHEN and CDR2 as SYDVKM. CDR3 length: 14 residues. With V trimmed by 5 bases and J by 6 bases, 5 bases remained unmatched. Written as DNA, the CDR3 is TGTGCCAGCAGTACGGGACAGGGAGGAAACATTCAGTACTTC. It yields the protein CASSTGQGGNIQYF.

The V gene is TRBV20-1, the J gene TRBJ2-7; D gene ambiguous. The CDR3 sequence is 14 residues long. Trimming shortened V by 3 bases and J by 0 bases, and 12 bases separated the two germline ends. The V gene's germline CDR1 is DFQATT and CDR2 SNEGSKA (reference sequence). CDR3 DNA: TGCAGTGCTAGGTTCGGGTCAAACTCCTACGAGCAGTACTTC. Its translation is CSARFGSNSYEQYF.

This clonotype was counted at least ten times. The chain uses TRBV11-2 and TRBJ1-1, with unresolved D. The CDR3 is made up of 16 amino acids. Germline V lookup: CDR1 SGHAT, CDR2 FQNNGV. V shed 2 bases and J shed 0 bases, with 13 bases lying between them. CDR3 nucleotides: TGTGCCAGCAGCTTAATTGGCAGCTTTATGAACACTGAAGCTTTCTTT. It specifies CASSLIGSFMNTEAFF.

This chain connects TRBV6-1 to TRBJ2-5; D not resolved. Trimming shortened V by 1 base and J by 2 bases, and 14 bases separated the two germline ends. Looked up from germline, CDR1 is MNHNS and CDR2 is SASEGT. The CDR3 runs to 16 residues. DNA of the CDR3: TGTGCCAGCAGTGAAGATGATCGGCGGATACAAGAGACCCAGTACTTC. This translates into CASSEDDRRIQETQYF.

J is TRBJ1-5 and V is TRBV6-2 or TRBV6-3; unclear D gene. The germline V gene encodes CDR1 MNHEY and CDR2 SVGEGT. The CDR3 is made up of 11 amino acids. The germline V and J ends were trimmed by 6 bases and 10 bases, with 10 bases remaining between them. In DNA form, the CDR3 reads TGTGCCAGCAGATCCCGTCCACCCCAGCATTTT. Residues: CASRSRPPQHF.

This clonotype was observed a handful of times. This chain joins TRBV6-1 and TRBJ1-5; D call uncertain. Trimming removed 0 bases from V and 5 bases from J, with 8 bases in between. CDR3 size: 14 residues. CDR1 is MNHNS and CDR2 is SASEGT in the germline V gene. DNA of the CDR3: TGTGCCAGCAGTGAAGCGAGCCTCGATCAGCCCCAGCATTTT. Translating it yields CASSEASLDQPQHF.

This clonotype came up many times. The rearrangement uses TRBV19 and TRBJ2-7, with 8 bases fitting TRBD1. Germline trimming cut 3 bases from V and 2 bases from J; bases unmatched to any gene: 6. The CDR3 runs to 15 residues. Per the germline V gene, CDR1 is LNHDA and CDR2 is SQIVND (reference sequence). In nucleotides, the CDR3 is TGTGCCAGTAGTATCGGGACAGGAAGAACCTACGAGCAGTACTTC. Protein: CASSIGTGRTYEQYF.

In its sample, this clonotype was seen many times. The V and J genes are TRBV15 and TRBJ2-5, with TRBD2 matching 8 bases. The CDR3 is made up of 13 amino acids. After removal of 1 base from V and 10 bases from J, the junction contained 5 bases not matched to a gene. Per the germline V gene, CDR1 is LNHNV and CDR2 is YYDKDF (reference sequence). The CDR3 bases are TGTGCCACCAGCAGAGGGACTAGCTGGGACCAGTACTTC. It encodes CATSRGTSWDQYF.

At least ten counts were recorded for this clonotype. This sequence joins TRBV11-1 and TRBJ2-1; either TRBD1 or TRBD2 may supply D (6 bases each). Germline V gives CDR1 SGHAT, CDR2 FQDESV (reference sequence). The V end lost 2 bases, the J end lost 10 bases, and 12 bases lay between the germline ends. The CDR3 covers 13 residues. The DNA for the CDR3 is TGTGCCAGCAGCTTAAGGACAGCGGGCGAGCAGTTCTTC. Its translation: CASSLRTAGEQFF.

This clonotype was seen ten or more times. This chain links TRBV30 with TRBJ2-5, with D perhaps TRBD2 (5 bases). In germline, CDR1 is GTSNPN, CDR2 SVGIG (reference sequence). With 3 bases removed from V and 5 bases from J, the gap between germline ends came to 19 bases. The CDR3 is 15 amino acids. The CDR3 DNA reads as TGTGCCTGGAGCCCGAGGGTTCCTCTGGCGGAGACCCAGTACTTC. It encodes CAWSPRVPLAETQYF.

Regarding this clonotype: Relative to the germline gene, one junction end is altered; a read error may explain this. J is TRBJ1-2 and V is TRBV6-1, with 8 bases matching TRBD1. The CDR3 contains 14 residues. CDR1 MNHNS and CDR2 SASEGT come from the germline V gene. Here the CDR3 reads CASTRQGTEYTISF. The CDR3 nucleotides read TGTGCCAGCACTAGACAGGGGACCGAATATACAATTTCCTTC.

This chain connects TRBV6-1 to TRBJ2-7; 7 bases line up with TRBD1. V lost 7 bases, J lost 3 bases, and 12 bases stayed unmatched. Germline CDR1 reads MNHNS; CDR2 reads SASEGT. The CDR3 runs 15 residues. The CDR3 reads CASNTGTASYYEQYF. The CDR3 region has the DNA TGTGCCAGCAATACCGGGACAGCGTCTTACTACGAGCAGTACTTC.

As for this clonotype: One end of the junction does not line up with germline, which may come from a read error. This chain joins TRBV28 and TRBJ2-5, with 7 bases aligning to TRBD2. The germline CDR1 and CDR2 sequences are MDHEN and SYDVKM. The CDR3 has 13 residues. The DNA for the CDR3 is TGTGCCAGCAGCTTATCGACGGGGGGGACCCAGTACTTC. Its translation: CASSLSTGGTQYF.

This chain connects TRBV4-1 to TRBJ2-7; 15 positions match TRBD2. CDR1 MGHRA and CDR2 YSYEKL come from the germline V gene. The ends lost 1 base at V and 7 bases at J; junction bases unmatched: 5. This CDR3 region has 16 residues. CDR3 nucleotide sequence: TGCGCCAGCAGCCAAGGGACTAGCGGGAGGGACTGGGAGCAGTACTTC. Amino acids: CASSQGTSGRDWEQYF.

This clonotype was seen repeatedly, ten times or more. The rearrangement uses TRBV4-1 and TRBJ1-5; the D is unclear. Germline V lookup: CDR1 MGHRA, CDR2 YSYEKL. The length of the CDR3 is 18 residues. Trimming stripped 0 bases from V and 2 bases from J, with 17 bases between. Here the CDR3 reads CASSQDWTLIGGNQPQHF. CDR3 sequence (DNA): TGCGCCAGCAGCCAAGATTGGACCTTGATCGGGGGCAATCAGCCCCAGCATTTT.

This chain connects TRBV7-2 to TRBJ2-5; TRBD2 matches 7 bases. With 4 bases clipped from V and 2 bases from J, the junction kept 10 bases outside the gene matches. Germline-derived CDR1 and CDR2 are SGHTA and FQGNSA. This CDR3 comprises 16 residues. The CDR3 DNA is TGTGCCAGCAGCTGGCTTACCAGCGGGGTACAAGAGACCCAGTACTTC. Translated, it gives CASSWLTSGVQETQYF.